The sequence of this T cell receptor (beta chain) was determined in a study of T cell responses to AZD1222 COVID-19 vaccine. Overall study results and limits: Repertoires were obtained only post-peak T cell response. Spike-specific TCR breadth and depth went up after people got two AZD1222 doses. Baseline serology detected seropositivity in only six AZD1222 recipients.

Notes on this clone: Its cognate antigen is unknown.

Generated by immunoSEQ multiplex PCR, the TCRdb table keeps only in-frame clones and is missing some. The table records roughly 150,000 clones, about 90% of them present only once. The starting material was peripheral blood, obtained 28 days after the second AZD1222 dose. The sequence came from an adult who received the AZD1222 COVID-19 vaccine.

CDR3 residues: CASKGTGGAEAFF. The CDR3 DNA reads as TGTGCCAGCAAAGGGACAGGGGGAGCTGAAGCTTTCTTT. The chain has TRBV6-5 and TRBJ1-1; 11 nucleotides line up with TRBD1. Germline assignment: CDR1 MNHEY and CDR2 SVGAGI. There are 13 residues in the CDR3. V shed 7 bases, J shed 6 bases, and the junction held 4 bases outside the gene matches.